Below, 8 T cell receptor beta chains from the same sample are listed, as sequenced in a study of cytomegalovirus exposure and HLA in healthy donors. The PCR contained 60 Vbeta and 13 Jbeta primers. Some clones are missing from TCRdb's copy, which holds only in-frame ones; the method was immunoSEQ multiplex PCR. The sample lists fewer than 250,000 clones; about 90% were seen once. Sequences were obtained from PBMCs. The source of these receptors is a boy between 2 and 10 years old in good health and CMV-seronegative.

The rearrangement links TRBV7-9 to TRBJ2-7; TRBD2 matches at 8 bases. After removal of 5 bases from V and 4 bases from J, the junction contained 10 bases not matched to a gene. Germline V gene lookup returns CDR1 SEHNR and CDR2 FQNEAQ (reference sequence). This CDR3 comprises 15 residues. The CDR3 bases are TGTGCCAGCAGCGTCGTCGGGCAGCGGGGGTACGAGCAGTACTTC. As protein: CASSVVGQRGYEQYF.

V is TRBV27 and J is TRBJ2-6; TRBD1 matches at 8 bases. Germline V gene data show CDR1 as MNHEY and CDR2 as SMNVEV (reference sequence). The CDR3 runs to 18 residues. The J segment lost 0 bases and the V segment lost 5 bases, leaving 9 bases of the junction unmatched. The CDR3 region is CASSPSGTGISGANVLTF. DNA for the CDR3: TGTGCCAGCAGTCCATCCGGGACAGGCATCTCTGGGGCCAACGTCCTGACTTTC.

The chain combines TRBV27 with TRBJ2-7; 7 nucleotides agree with TRBD1. In germline, CDR1 is MNHEY, CDR2 SMNVEV (reference sequence). After removal of 2 bases from V and 2 bases from J, the junction contained 6 bases not matched to a gene. There are 15 residues in the CDR3. Here the CDR3 DNA reads TGTGCCAGCAGTTTAGGGACAGATTTTCCCTACGAGCAGTACTTC. Its protein product is CASSLGTDFPYEQYF.

This clone was counted once. The rearrangement links TRBV19 to TRBJ2-2; D call uncertain. CDR1 LNHDA and CDR2 SQIVND come from the germline V gene (reference sequence). The CDR3 runs to 15 residues. The V end lost 3 bases, the J end lost 1 base, and 9 bases lay between the germline ends. CDR3 bases: TGTGCCAGTAGTATTATTAGAGAGAACACCGGGGAGCTGTTTTTT. It translates to CASSIIRENTGELFF.

This rearrangement joins TRBV19 to TRBJ2-7; 8 bases agree with TRBD1. Per germline, CDR1 LNHDA and CDR2 SQIVND (reference sequence). The CDR3 is made up of 15 amino acids. After removal of 5 bases from V and 1 base from J, the junction contained 7 bases not matched to a gene. The CDR3 loop is CASSVQGGRSYEQYF. The CDR3 DNA sequence: TGTGCCAGTAGTGTACAGGGGGGACGGTCCTACGAGCAGTACTTC.

The chain joins TRBV28 to TRBJ1-2; D gene ambiguous. The V gene lost 5 bases and the J gene lost 7 bases, with 17 bases spanning the gap. CDR3 length: 14 amino acids. CDR1 is MDHEN, CDR2 SYDVKM, per germline. The CDR3 sequence: CASSPDTSIPGYTF. CDR3 in DNA: TGTGCCAGCAGTCCCGACACGTCAATCCCTGGCTACACCTTC.

This chain joins TRBV7-9 and TRBJ1-5; 7 bases align to TRBD1. Germline CDR1 and CDR2: SEHNR and FQNEAQ (reference sequence). This CDR3 spans 16 amino acids. The J segment lost 2 bases and the V segment lost 4 bases, leaving 8 bases of the junction unmatched. In DNA, the CDR3 is TGTGCCAGCAGCTCCTGGACAGGCCGAGGCAATCAGCCCCAGCATTTT. Translated, it gives CASSSWTGRGNQPQHF.

The genes are TRBV4-2 and TRBJ2-1; 10 bases map to TRBD2. Germline V CDR1 and CDR2: LGHNA, YNFKEQ. The V gene end was trimmed by 0 bases and the J gene end by 3 bases; junction bases not matched to a gene: 5. The CDR3 spans 17 residues. CDR3 coding DNA: TGTGCCAGCAGCCAAGATAAATTAGCGGGAGGCTACAATGAGCAGTTCTTC. This sequence encodes CASSQDKLAGGYNEQFF.